These 28 T cell receptor beta chains share one sample of origin, sequenced in a study of vaccination effects on CD4 cells after COVID-19. This table comes from immunoSEQ multiplex PCR, and its TCRdb copy is limited to in-frame clones, with some not included. Of 45,000 or so clones listed, roughly two thirds were seen once; the top ten hold 5.5% to 8%. Cultured cells yielded isolated CD4+ T cells after about ten days. Everyone in the study got two shots of either the BNT162b2 or mRNA-1273 vaccine. Their cognate antigens are unknown. Sequences were derived from CD4+ T cells from PBMCs cultured without peptide, sampled after COVID-19 vaccination. These receptors were collected from a human donor who received a COVID-19 vaccine.

The table lists this clone with a few counts. The rearrangement links TRBV5-4 to TRBJ2-1; TRBD2 aligns across 9 bases. In germline, CDR1 is SGHNT, CDR2 YYREEE (reference sequence). J gave up 6 bases and V 0 bases, and 4 bases lay outside the gene matches. The CDR3 contains 15 residues. CDR3 sequence reads: CASSLGARGGNEQFF. The DNA for the CDR3 is TGTGCCAGCAGCTTGGGGGCGCGGGGGGGCAATGAGCAGTTCTTC. The variable domain in full, with the rest retrieved from reference TRBV5-4 and TRBJ2-1, is ETGVTQSPTHLIKTRGQQVTLRCSSQSGHNTVSWYQQALGQGPQFIFQYYREEENGRGNFPPRFSGLQFPNYSSELNVNALELDDSALYLCASSLGARGGNEQFFGPGTRLTVL.

The chain combines TRBV4-1 with TRBJ1-3; no clear D. CDR1 is MGHRA, CDR2 YSYEKL, per germline. V lost 2 bases and J 4 bases, leaving 15 bases between the germline ends. The CDR3 covers 16 residues. CDR3 coding DNA: TGCGCCAGCAGCCAACCACAGAGGCTCGGGGGAAACACCATATATTTT. Protein: CASSQPQRLGGNTIYF.

The rearrangement joins TRBV10-1 to TRBJ1-1; D not resolved. CDR1 WNHNN and CDR2 SYGVQD come from the germline V gene (reference sequence). CDR3 size: 14 residues. The ends were cut back, 4 bases at V and 4 bases at J, with 13 bases in the middle. The CDR3 loop is CASSVGGGSTEAFF. DNA for the CDR3: TGCGCCAGCAGTGTTGGTGGAGGATCCACTGAAGCTTTCTTT.

V usage is TRBV5-4 and J usage is TRBJ2-5, with TRBD1 as a possible D gene (6 bases). Trimming removed 3 bases at V and 2 bases at J, with 14 bases between. This CDR3 has 15 residues. The V gene's germline CDR1 is SGHNT and CDR2 YYREEE (reference sequence). CDR3 protein: CASSSSTGMQETQYF. The DNA for the CDR3 is TGTGCCAGCAGCTCATCAACAGGGATGCAAGAGACCCAGTACTTC.

The chain is built from TRBV11-3 and TRBJ2-3; no reliable D call. CDR1 and CDR2 from the germline V gene are SGHNT and YENEEA. CDR3 size: 13 residues. V lost 7 bases to trimming and J lost 2 bases, with 10 bases between them. This chain's CDR3 is CASTDGNTDTQYF. CDR3 nucleotides: TGTGCCAGCACTGACGGAAACACAGATACGCAGTATTTT. Combining the CDR3 with reference TRBV11-3 and TRBJ2-3 gives the whole variable domain EAGVVQSPRYKIIEKKQPVAFWCNPISGHNTLYWYLQNLGQGPELLIRYENEEAVDDSQLPKDRFSAERLKGVDSTLKIQPAELGDSAVYLCASTDGNTDTQYFGPGTRLTVL.

The chain carries TRBV5-4 and TRBJ1-1; 7 bases match TRBD1. Losses at the gene ends were 2 bases for V and 2 bases for J; bases not matched to a gene: 3. The CDR3 is 14 amino acids. CDR1 and CDR2 from the germline V gene are SGHNT and YYREEE (reference sequence). The CDR3 protein is CASSFPGGNTEAFF. CDR3 nucleotide sequence: TGTGCCAGCAGCTTTCCAGGGGGTAACACTGAAGCTTTCTTT.

The chain recombines TRBV5-1 with TRBJ2-1, with D perhaps TRBD2 (6 bases). The CDR3 spans 16 residues. The V and J ends lost 3 bases and 2 bases respectively, with 15 bases between them. Germline assignment: CDR1 SGHRS and CDR2 YFSETQ. CDR3 sequence (DNA): TGCGCCAGCAGCTCCCGGGGTAGCGGAACCTACAATGAGCAGTTCTTC. Protein: CASSSRGSGTYNEQFF. Using reference TRBV5-1 and TRBJ2-1 for the parts outside the CDR3, the full variable domain is KAGVTQTPRYLIKTRGQQVTLSCSPISGHRSVSWYQQTPGQGLQFLFEYFSETQRNKGNFPGRFSGRQFSNSRSEMNVSTLELGDSALYLCASSSRGSGTYNEQFFGPGTRLTVL.

This clone was found once. The chain is built from TRBV19 and TRBJ1-3; unclear D gene. CDR1 is LNHDA and CDR2 is SQIVND in the germline V gene (reference sequence). The CDR3 consists of 15 residues. Trimming removed 5 bases at V and 0 bases at J, with 11 bases between. The CDR3 DNA sequence: TGTGCCAGTAGTTCCTGGCGGGCCTCTGGAAACACCATATATTTT. This gives the protein CASSSWRASGNTIYF.

The chain has TRBV19 and TRBJ2-1; 10 positions match TRBD2. CDR1 is LNHDA and CDR2 is SQIVND in the germline V gene (reference sequence). The V segment lost 3 bases and the J segment 5 bases; nucleotides outside the gene matches: 4. This CDR3 comprises 15 residues. The CDR3: CASSILAGAHNEQFF. The CDR3 bases are TGTGCCAGTAGTATTCTAGCGGGAGCCCACAATGAGCAGTTCTTC.

The chain has TRBV19 and TRBJ2-1, with unresolved D. Germline assignment: CDR1 LNHDA and CDR2 SQIVND (reference sequence). The CDR3 is made up of 12 amino acids. The V gene lost 0 bases and the J gene lost 6 bases, with 3 bases spanning the gap. The CDR3 protein is CASSIEGNEQFF. Here the CDR3 DNA reads TGTGCCAGTAGTATAGAGGGCAATGAGCAGTTCTTC.

This clone was recorded only once. V and J are TRBV19 and TRBJ2-1, with D tentatively TRBD1 (5 bases). Germline V CDR1 and CDR2: LNHDA, SQIVND (reference sequence). The CDR3 is made up of 15 amino acids. V lost 3 bases and J 6 bases, leaving 15 bases between the germline ends. The CDR3 protein is CASSIGQGLRNEQFF. Written as DNA, the CDR3 is TGTGCCAGTAGTATTGGTCAGGGTTTACGCAATGAGCAGTTCTTC.

The chain carries TRBV18 and TRBJ1-2; D not resolved. With 3 bases removed from V and 7 bases from J, the gap between germline ends came to 15 bases. Germline V gene lookup returns CDR1 KGHSH and CDR2 LQKENI. The CDR3 has 14 residues. The CDR3 loop reads CASSPPREGSGYTF. CDR3 in DNA: TGTGCCAGCTCACCCCCCCGTGAGGGTAGTGGCTACACCTTC.

This clone has more than one count but fewer than ten. The CDR3 sequence: CASSSGTPTNEQYF. DNA for the CDR3: TGTGCCAGCAGCTCCGGGACACCAACCAACGAGCAGTACTTC. The rearrangement joins TRBV13 to TRBJ2-7, with TRBD1 as a possible D gene (6 bases). V gave up 4 bases and J gave up 5 bases, with 15 bases separating them. The CDR3 sequence is 14 residues long. Germline V gives CDR1 PRHDT, CDR2 FYEKMQ (reference sequence).

V is TRBV19 and J is TRBJ1-4, with 7 bases identical to TRBD1. The V gene end was trimmed by 4 bases and the J gene end by 7 bases; junction bases not matched to a gene: 9. The CDR3 runs 15 residues. Germline CDR1 LNHDA, CDR2 SQIVND (reference sequence). The CDR3 DNA reads as TGTGCCAGTAGTACCTTACGGGACAGAGGTGAAAAACTGTTTTTT. This codes for CASSTLRDRGEKLFF.

The chain carries TRBV29-1 and TRBJ1-5; D gene uncertain. This CDR3 comprises 12 residues. CDR1 and CDR2 (germline): SQVTM, ANQGSEA. V lost 4 bases to trimming and J lost 4 bases, with 8 bases between them. The DNA for the CDR3 is TGCAGCGTTGGGACCGCGAATCAGCCCCAGCATTTT. Its protein is CSVGTANQPQHF.

The CDR3 nucleotides read TGTGCCAGCAAAACAGGGGGGGACACTGAAGCTTTCTTT. It codes for CASKTGGDTEAFF. This chain links TRBV18 with TRBJ1-1, with TRBD1 identical over 8 bases. The J segment lost 3 bases and the V segment lost 8 bases, leaving 5 bases of the junction unmatched. Looked up from germline, CDR1 is KGHSH and CDR2 is LQKENI. The CDR3 totals 13 residues.

The chain carries TRBV10-1 and TRBJ2-3; D is possibly TRBD2 (5 bases). CDR1 and CDR2 from the germline V gene are WNHNN and SYGVQD (reference sequence). This CDR3 is 13 amino acids long. V was pared by 0 bases and J by 10 bases, with 11 bases between. DNA of the CDR3: TGCGCCAGCAGTGAGTCGATGGGTAGCGCGCAGTATTTT. As protein: CASSESMGSAQYF.

The chain combines TRBV14 with TRBJ1-6; weak D call: TRBD1 (6 bases). The CDR3 is made up of 15 amino acids. Germline assignment: CDR1 SGHDN and CDR2 FVKESK. V lost 0 bases and J 10 bases, leaving 13 bases between the germline ends. For the CDR3, the DNA is TGTGCCAGCAGCCAAGACGGGGGGCGCGTCTCACCCCTCCACTTT. Amino acid sequence: CASSQDGGRVSPLHF.

The chain uses TRBV7-9 and TRBJ1-2; D unresolved. The CDR3 loop spans 17 amino acids. Germline V gene lookup returns CDR1 SEHNR and CDR2 FQNEAQ (reference sequence). The ends were cut back, 2 bases at V and 7 bases at J, with 23 bases in the middle. The CDR3 region is CASSLPTRAGVGGGYTF. The CDR3 DNA reads as TGTGCCAGCAGCTTACCCACTCGGGCCGGGGTAGGTGGTGGCTACACCTTC.

The J gene is TRBJ2-7, the V gene TRBV5-1; TRBD2 might be the D (5 bases). The CDR3 extends over 13 amino acids. V was clipped by 0 bases and J by 3 bases, with 7 bases between them. Germline CDR1 and CDR2: SGHRS and YFSETQ. The CDR3 loop is CASSLVGGYEQYF. Written as DNA, the CDR3 is TGCGCCAGCAGCTTGGTCGGAGGCTACGAGCAGTACTTC.

This chain connects TRBV6-5 to TRBJ1-6, with no clear D. This CDR3 is 15 amino acids long. Trimming removed 5 bases at V and 2 bases at J, with 10 bases between. Looked up from germline, CDR1 is MNHEY and CDR2 is SVGAGI. The chain's CDR3 is CASSLQGPYNSPLHF. The CDR3 nucleotides are TGTGCCAGCAGTCTACAAGGCCCCTATAATTCACCCCTCCACTTT.

The chain carries TRBV5-5 and TRBJ1-3; D is unresolved. The CDR3 spans 14 residues. CDR1 and CDR2 from the germline V gene are SGHKS and YYEKEE (reference sequence). V was shortened by 2 bases and J by 0 bases, with 6 bases between the two germline ends. The CDR3 DNA sequence: TGTGCCAGCAGCTTTGAGGTCTCTGGAAACACCATATATTTT. Translating it yields CASSFEVSGNTIYF.

The rearrangement joins TRBV4-1 to TRBJ1-6; TRBD1 matches 7 bases. V lost 1 base and J lost 7; bases outside the gene matches: 10. This CDR3 contains 17 residues. Germline-derived CDR1 and CDR2 are MGHRA and YSYEKL. In DNA form, the CDR3 reads TGCGCCAGCAGCCAAGGCGACTATGCCAGGGGGAATTCACCCCTCCACTTT. It yields the protein CASSQGDYARGNSPLHF.

V and J are TRBV20-1 and TRBJ2-7; D might be TRBD2 (6 bases). Per the germline V gene, CDR1 is DFQATT and CDR2 is SNEGSKA (reference sequence). The CDR3 extends over 11 amino acids. The germline V and J ends were trimmed by 4 bases and 5 bases, with 9 bases remaining between them. The chain's CDR3 is CSATSGHEQYF. DNA of the CDR3: TGCAGTGCTACGAGCGGGCACGAGCAGTACTTC.

This rearrangement joins TRBV2 to TRBJ1-5, with D maybe TRBD1 (6 bases). Germline V gene data show CDR1 as SNHLY and CDR2 as FYNNEI. The CDR3 sequence is 14 residues long. The germline V and J ends were trimmed by 8 bases and 2 bases, with 13 bases remaining between them. CDR3 amino acids: CASVPTGRNQPQHF. The DNA for the CDR3 is TGTGCCAGCGTTCCGACAGGTCGCAATCAGCCCCAGCATTTT. Combining the CDR3 with reference TRBV2 and TRBJ1-5 gives the whole variable domain EPEVTQTPSHQVTQMGQEVILRCVPISNHLYFYWYRQILGQKVEFLVSFYNNEISEKSEIFDDQFSVERPDGSNFTLKIRSTKLEDSAMYFCASVPTGRNQPQHFGDGTRLSIL.

The chain employs TRBV7-9 and TRBJ2-7; D not resolved. The CDR3 runs 13 residues. Germline lookup yields CDR1 SEHNR and CDR2 FQNEAQ (reference sequence). Trimming shortened V by 3 bases and J by 2 bases, and 8 bases separated the two germline ends. The CDR3 DNA is TGTGCCAGCAGCTTTGTCGGACCCTACGAGCAGTACTTC. Encoded protein: CASSFVGPYEQYF.

The chain carries TRBV13 and TRBJ2-3; D could derive from TRBD1 or TRBD2 (5 bases each). The V end lost 0 bases, the J end lost 4 bases, and 14 bases lay between the germline ends. The CDR3 runs 16 residues. CDR1 PRHDT and CDR2 FYEKMQ come from the germline V gene (reference sequence). The CDR3 region is CASSLGRGVTADTQYF. As DNA, the CDR3 is TGTGCCAGCAGCTTAGGACGGGGTGTGACAGCAGATACGCAGTATTTT. The full variable domain, its missing parts supplied by reference TRBV13 and TRBJ2-3, is AAGVIQSPRHLIKEKRETATLKCYPIPRHDTVYWYQQGPGQDPQFLISFYEKMQSDKGSIPDRFSAQQFSDYHSELNMSSLELGDSALYFCASSLGRGVTADTQYFGPGTRLTVL.

V and J are TRBV6-1 and TRBJ2-5; 10 bases are shared with TRBD1. V lost 2 bases to trimming and J lost 5 bases; unmatched junction nucleotides: 5. CDR1 MNHNS and CDR2 SASEGT come from the germline V gene. The CDR3 is 15 residues long. The CDR3 reads CASSESPGQGETQYF. The DNA for the CDR3 is TGTGCCAGCAGTGAAAGTCCGGGACAGGGGGAGACCCAGTACTTC.